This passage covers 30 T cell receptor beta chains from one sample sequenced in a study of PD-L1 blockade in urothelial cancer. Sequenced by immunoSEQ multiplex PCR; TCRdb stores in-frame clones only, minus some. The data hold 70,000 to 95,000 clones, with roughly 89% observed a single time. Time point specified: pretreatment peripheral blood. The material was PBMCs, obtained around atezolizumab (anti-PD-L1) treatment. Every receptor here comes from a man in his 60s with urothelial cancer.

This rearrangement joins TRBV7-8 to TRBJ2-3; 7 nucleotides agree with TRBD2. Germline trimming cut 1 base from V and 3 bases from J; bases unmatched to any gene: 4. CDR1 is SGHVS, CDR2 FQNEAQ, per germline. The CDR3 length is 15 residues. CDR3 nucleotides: TGTGCCAGCAGCTTAGTTGCGGGAGCAACAGATACGCAGTATTTT. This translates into CASSLVAGATDTQYF.

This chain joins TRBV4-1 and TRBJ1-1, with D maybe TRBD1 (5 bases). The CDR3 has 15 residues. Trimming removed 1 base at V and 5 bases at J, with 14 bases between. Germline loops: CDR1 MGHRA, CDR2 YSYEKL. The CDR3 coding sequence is TGCGCCAGCAGCCAAGTGGGGGGGGTGAGGACTGAAGCTTTCTTT. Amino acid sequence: CASSQVGGVRTEAFF.

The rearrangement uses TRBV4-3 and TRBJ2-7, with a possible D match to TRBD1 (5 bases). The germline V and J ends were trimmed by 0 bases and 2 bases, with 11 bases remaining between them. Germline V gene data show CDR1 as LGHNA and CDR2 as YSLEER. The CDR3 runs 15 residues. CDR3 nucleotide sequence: TGCGCCAGCAGCCAAGATCGATCCAGGGCCTACGAGCAGTACTTC. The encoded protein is CASSQDRSRAYEQYF.

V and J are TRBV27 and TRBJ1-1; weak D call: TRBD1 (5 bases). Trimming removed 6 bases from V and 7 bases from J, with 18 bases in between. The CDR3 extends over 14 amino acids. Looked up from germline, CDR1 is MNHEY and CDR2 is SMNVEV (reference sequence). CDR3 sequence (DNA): TGTGCCAGCAGCACAATCATGGACACAAATGAAGCTTTCTTT. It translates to CASSTIMDTNEAFF.

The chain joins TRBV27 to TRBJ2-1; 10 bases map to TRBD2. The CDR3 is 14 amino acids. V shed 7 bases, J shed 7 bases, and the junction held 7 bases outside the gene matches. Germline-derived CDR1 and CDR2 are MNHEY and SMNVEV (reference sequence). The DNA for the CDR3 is TGTGCCAGCACTTCCCTAGCGGGAGAGAATGAGCAGTTCTTC. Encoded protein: CASTSLAGENEQFF.

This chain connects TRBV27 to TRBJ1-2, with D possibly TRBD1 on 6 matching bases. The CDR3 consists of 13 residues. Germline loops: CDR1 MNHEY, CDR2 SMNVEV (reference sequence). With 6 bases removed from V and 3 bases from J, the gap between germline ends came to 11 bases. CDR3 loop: CASSLNRDYGYTF. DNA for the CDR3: TGTGCCAGCAGCCTCAACAGGGACTATGGCTACACCTTC.

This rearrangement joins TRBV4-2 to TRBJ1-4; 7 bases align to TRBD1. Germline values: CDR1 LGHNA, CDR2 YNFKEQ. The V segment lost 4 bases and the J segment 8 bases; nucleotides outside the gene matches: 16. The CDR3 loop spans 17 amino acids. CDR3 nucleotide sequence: TGTGCCAGCAGCCCGTTCCCACAGGGGACGATAGGGGAAAAACTGTTTTTT. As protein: CASSPFPQGTIGEKLFF.

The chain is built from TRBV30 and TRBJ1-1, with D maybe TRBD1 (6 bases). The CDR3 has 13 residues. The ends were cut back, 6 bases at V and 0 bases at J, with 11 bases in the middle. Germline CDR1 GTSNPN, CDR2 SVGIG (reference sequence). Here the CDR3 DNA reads TGTGCCTGCTCACAGGGAATGAACACTGAAGCTTTCTTT. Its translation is CACSQGMNTEAFF.

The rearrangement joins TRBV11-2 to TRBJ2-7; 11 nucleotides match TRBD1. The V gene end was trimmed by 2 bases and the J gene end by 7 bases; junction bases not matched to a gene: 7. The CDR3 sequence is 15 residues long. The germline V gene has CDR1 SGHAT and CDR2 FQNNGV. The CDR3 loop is CASSLTGTGGEEQYF. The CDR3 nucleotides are TGTGCCAGCAGCTTAACCGGGACAGGGGGTGAAGAGCAGTACTTC.

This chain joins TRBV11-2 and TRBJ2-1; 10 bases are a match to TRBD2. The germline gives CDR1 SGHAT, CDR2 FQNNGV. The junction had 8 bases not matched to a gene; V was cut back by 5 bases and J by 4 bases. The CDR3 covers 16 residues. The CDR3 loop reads CASSIYRTSGYNEQFF. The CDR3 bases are TGTGCCAGCAGCATCTACCGGACTAGCGGTTACAATGAGCAGTTCTTC. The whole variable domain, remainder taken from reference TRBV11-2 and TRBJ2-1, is EAGVAQSPRYKIIEKRQSVAFWCNPISGHATLYWYQQILGQGPKLLIQFQNNGVVDDSQLPKDRFSAERLKGVDSTLKIQPAKLEDSAVYLCASSIYRTSGYNEQFFGPGTRLTVL.

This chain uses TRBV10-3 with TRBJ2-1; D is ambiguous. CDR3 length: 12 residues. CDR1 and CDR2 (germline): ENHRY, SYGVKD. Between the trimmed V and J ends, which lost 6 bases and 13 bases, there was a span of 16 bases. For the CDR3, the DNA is TGTGCCATCAGCAAACCCGACTCACCCCAGTTCTTC. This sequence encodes CAISKPDSPQFF.

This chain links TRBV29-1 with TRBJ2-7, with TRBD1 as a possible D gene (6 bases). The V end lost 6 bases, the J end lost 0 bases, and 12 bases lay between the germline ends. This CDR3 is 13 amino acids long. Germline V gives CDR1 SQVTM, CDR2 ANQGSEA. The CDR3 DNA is TGCAGCGTGAGGGGGACCCCCTCCTACGAGCAGTACTTC. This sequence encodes CSVRGTPSYEQYF.

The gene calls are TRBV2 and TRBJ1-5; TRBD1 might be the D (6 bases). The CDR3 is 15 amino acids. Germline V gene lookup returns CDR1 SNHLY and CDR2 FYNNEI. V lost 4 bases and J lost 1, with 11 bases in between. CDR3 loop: CASSVQGGSNQPQHF. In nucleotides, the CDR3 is TGTGCCAGCAGTGTACAGGGAGGGAGCAATCAGCCCCAGCATTTT.

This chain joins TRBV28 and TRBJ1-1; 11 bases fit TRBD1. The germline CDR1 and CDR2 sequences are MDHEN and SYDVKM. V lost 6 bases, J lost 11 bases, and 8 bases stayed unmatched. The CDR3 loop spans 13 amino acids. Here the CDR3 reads CASSLGTGGMAFF. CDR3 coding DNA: TGTGCCAGCAGCCTCGGGACAGGGGGTATGGCTTTCTTT.

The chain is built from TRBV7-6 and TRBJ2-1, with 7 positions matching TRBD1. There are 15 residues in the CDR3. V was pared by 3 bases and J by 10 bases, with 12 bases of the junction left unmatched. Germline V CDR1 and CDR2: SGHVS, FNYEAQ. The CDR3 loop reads CASSFGGVQGGEQFF. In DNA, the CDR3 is TGTGCCAGCAGCTTTGGAGGAGTGCAAGGGGGCGAGCAGTTCTTC. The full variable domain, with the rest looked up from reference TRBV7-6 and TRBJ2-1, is GAGVSQSPRYKVTKRGQDVALRCDPISGHVSLYWYRQALGQGPEFLTYFNYEAQQDKSGLPNDRFSAERPEGSISTLTIQRTEQRDSAMYRCASSFGGVQGGEQFFGPGTRLTVL.

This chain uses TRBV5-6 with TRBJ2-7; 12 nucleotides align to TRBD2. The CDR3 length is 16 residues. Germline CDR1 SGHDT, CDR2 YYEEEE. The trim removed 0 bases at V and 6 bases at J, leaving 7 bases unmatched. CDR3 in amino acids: CASSLAVTSGRGEQYF. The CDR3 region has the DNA TGTGCCAGCAGCTTGGCCGTGACTAGCGGGAGAGGCGAGCAGTACTTC. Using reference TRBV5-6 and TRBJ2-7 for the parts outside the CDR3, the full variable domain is DAGVTQSPTHLIKTRGQQVTLRCSPKSGHDTVSWYQQALGQGPQFIFQYYEEEERQRGNFPDRFSGHQFPNYSSELNVNALLLGDSALYLCASSLAVTSGRGEQYFGPGTRLTVT.

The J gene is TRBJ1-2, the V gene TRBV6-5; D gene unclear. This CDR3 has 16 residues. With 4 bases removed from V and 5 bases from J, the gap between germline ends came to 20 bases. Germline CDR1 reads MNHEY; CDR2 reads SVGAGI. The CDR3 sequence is CASSSLSDRGWYGYTF. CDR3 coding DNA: TGTGCCAGCAGTTCACTATCCGACCGGGGTTGGTATGGCTACACCTTC.

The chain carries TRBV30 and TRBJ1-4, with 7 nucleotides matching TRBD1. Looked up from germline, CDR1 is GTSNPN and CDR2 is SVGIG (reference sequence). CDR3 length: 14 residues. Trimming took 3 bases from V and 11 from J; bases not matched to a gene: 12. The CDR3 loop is CAWSTGVRVNKLFF. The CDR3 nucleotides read TGTGCCTGGAGCACAGGGGTTCGCGTGAACAAACTGTTTTTT.

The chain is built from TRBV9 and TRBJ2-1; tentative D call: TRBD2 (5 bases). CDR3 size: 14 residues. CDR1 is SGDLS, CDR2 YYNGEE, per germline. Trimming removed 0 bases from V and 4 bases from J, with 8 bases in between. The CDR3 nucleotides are TGTGCCAGCAGCGTAGGCACTAGGTACAATGAGCAGTTCTTC. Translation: CASSVGTRYNEQFF.

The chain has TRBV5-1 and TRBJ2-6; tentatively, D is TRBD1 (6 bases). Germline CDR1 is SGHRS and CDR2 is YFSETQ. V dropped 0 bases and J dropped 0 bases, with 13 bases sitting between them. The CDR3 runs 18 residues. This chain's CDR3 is CASSLADSTSSGANVLTF. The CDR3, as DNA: TGCGCCAGCAGCTTGGCGGACAGTACAAGCTCTGGGGCCAACGTCCTGACTTTC.

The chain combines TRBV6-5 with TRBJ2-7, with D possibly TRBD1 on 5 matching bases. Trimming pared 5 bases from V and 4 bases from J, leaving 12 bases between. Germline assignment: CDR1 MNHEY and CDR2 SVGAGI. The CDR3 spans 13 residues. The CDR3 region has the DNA TGTGCCAGCAGTCTACAGGTAAGGTACGAGCAGTACTTC. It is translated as CASSLQVRYEQYF.

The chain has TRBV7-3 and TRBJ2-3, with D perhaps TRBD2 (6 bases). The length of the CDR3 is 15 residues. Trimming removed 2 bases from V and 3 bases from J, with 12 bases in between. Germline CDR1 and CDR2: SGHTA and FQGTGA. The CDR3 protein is CASSLVGRWTDTQYF. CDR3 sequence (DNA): TGTGCCAGCAGCTTAGTCGGGAGATGGACAGATACGCAGTATTTT.

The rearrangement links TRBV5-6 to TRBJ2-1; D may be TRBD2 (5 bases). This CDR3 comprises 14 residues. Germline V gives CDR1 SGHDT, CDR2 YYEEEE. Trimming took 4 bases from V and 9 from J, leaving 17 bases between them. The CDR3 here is CASSPPRLEGEQFF. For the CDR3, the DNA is TGTGCCAGCAGCCCTCCACGCCTCGAGGGTGAGCAGTTCTTC.

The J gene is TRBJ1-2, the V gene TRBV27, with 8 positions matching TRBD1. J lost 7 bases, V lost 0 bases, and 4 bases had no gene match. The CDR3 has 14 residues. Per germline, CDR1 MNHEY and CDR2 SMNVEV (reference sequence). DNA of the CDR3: TGTGCCAGCAGTTTATCGCAACAGGGGGGTGGCTACACCTTC. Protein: CASSLSQQGGGYTF.

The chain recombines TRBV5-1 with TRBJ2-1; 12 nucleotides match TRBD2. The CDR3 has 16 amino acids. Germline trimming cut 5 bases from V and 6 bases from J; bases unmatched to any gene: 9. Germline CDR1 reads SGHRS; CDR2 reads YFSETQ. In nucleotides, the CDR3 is TGCGCCAGCAGTTCAACACCGGGACTAGCGGGCAATGAGCAGTTCTTC. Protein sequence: CASSSTPGLAGNEQFF.

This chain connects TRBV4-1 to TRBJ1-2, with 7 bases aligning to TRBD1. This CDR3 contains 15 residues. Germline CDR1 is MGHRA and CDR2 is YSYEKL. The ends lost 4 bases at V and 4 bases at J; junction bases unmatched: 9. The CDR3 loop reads CASSREGQASYGYTF. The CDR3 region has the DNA TGCGCCAGCAGCCGAGAAGGACAGGCGTCCTATGGCTACACCTTC.

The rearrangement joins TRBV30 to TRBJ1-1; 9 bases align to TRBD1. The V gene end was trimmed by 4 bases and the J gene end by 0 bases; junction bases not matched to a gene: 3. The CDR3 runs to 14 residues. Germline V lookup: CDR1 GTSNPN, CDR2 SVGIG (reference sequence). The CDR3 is CAWIRDRVNTEAFF. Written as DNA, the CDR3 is TGTGCCTGGATCCGGGACAGGGTGAACACTGAAGCTTTCTTT.

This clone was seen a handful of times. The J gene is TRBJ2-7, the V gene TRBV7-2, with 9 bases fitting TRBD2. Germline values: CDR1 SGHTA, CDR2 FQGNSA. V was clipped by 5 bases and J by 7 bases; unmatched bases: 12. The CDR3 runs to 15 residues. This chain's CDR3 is CASSRTTASGTEQYF. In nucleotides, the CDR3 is TGTGCCAGCAGCCGAACTACGGCTAGCGGGACTGAGCAGTACTTC.

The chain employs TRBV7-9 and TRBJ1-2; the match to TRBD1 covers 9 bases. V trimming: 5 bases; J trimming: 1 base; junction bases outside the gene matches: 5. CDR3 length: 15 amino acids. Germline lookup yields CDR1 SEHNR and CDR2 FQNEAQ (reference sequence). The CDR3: CASSRGDRDNYGYTF. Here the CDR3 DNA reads TGTGCCAGCAGCAGAGGGGACAGGGATAACTATGGCTACACCTTC.

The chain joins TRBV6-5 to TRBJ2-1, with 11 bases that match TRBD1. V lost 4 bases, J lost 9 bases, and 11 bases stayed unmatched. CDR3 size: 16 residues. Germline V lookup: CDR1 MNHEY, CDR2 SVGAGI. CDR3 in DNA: TGTGCCAGCAGTTCAGCCGGGACAGGGGGGGAAGGTGAGCAGTTCTTC. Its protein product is CASSSAGTGGEGEQFF.